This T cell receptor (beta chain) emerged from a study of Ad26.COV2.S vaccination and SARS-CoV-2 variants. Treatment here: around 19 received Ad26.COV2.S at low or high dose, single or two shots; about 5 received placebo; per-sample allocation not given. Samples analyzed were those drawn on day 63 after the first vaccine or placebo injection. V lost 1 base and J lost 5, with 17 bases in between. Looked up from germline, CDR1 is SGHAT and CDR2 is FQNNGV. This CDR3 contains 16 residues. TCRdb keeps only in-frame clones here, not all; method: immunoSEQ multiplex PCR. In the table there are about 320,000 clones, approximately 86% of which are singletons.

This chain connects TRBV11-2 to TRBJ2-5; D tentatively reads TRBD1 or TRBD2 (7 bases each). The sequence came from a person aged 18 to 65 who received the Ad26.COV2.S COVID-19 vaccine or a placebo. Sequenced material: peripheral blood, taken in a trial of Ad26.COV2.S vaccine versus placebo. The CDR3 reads CASSLVGSGGGETQYF. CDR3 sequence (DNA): TGTGCCAGCAGCTTAGTAGGGTCAGGGGGAGGGGAGACCCAGTACTTC.